This TCR beta chain was obtained from a study of beta chain features in type 1 diabetes. Findings and caveats of the study: TCRB CDR3s were moderately but significantly shorter in Type 1 diabetes patients in all four CD4+ subsets.

A remark on this clone: Its antigen is still unknown.

Trimming took off 0 bases at V and 6 bases at J, with 19 bases between the two ends. The CDR3 covers 16 residues. CDR1 is SGHNT, CDR2 YYREEE, per germline (reference sequence). Reverse transcribing all isolated RNA meant expressed TCRB transcripts were sequenced. Sequenced by immunoSEQ multiplex PCR; TCRdb stores in-frame clones only, minus some. The repertoire holds roughly 140,000 clones, with over 9% as singletons. The receptor comes from a man aged 25 to 40 with type 1 diabetes. The gene calls are TRBV5-4 and TRBJ2-7; weak D call: TRBD2 (5 bases). Sequenced material: central memory CD4+ T cells from blood. This CDR3 reads CASSLGGRGSGGEQYF. The DNA for the CDR3 is TGTGCCAGCAGCTTGGGGGGAAGAGGGAGCGGAGGCGAGCAGTACTTC. Drawing the rest from reference TRBV5-4 and TRBJ2-7, the complete variable domain is ETGVTQSPTHLIKTRGQQVTLRCSSQSGHNTVSWYQQALGQGPQFIFQYYREEENGRGNFPPRFSGLQFPNYSSELNVNALELDDSALYLCASSLGGRGSGGEQYFGPGTRLTVT.